The 14 T cell receptor beta chains below all came from one sample that was sequenced in a study of blood T cell repertoires in COVID-19. Sequencing used immunoSEQ multiplex PCR; TCRdb keeps in-frame clones, though not all of them. Here the sample spans about 370,000 clones, roughly 90% being singletons. The specimen was peripheral blood. Receptor source: a young woman with COVID-19, enrolled during active disease.

The chain uses TRBV20-1 and TRBJ1-1; D may be TRBD1 (6 bases). The length of the CDR3 is 17 residues. Deletions cut 3 bases from V and 1 base from J, with 21 bases between. Germline V gene data show CDR1 as DFQATT and CDR2 as SNEGSKA (reference sequence). CDR3 sequence: CSASLLGLGGGNTEAFF. CDR3 in DNA: TGCAGTGCTAGTCTTCTAGGTCTTGGGGGCGGGAACACTGAAGCTTTCTTT.

The CDR3 spells CASTGWETGQAFF. The CDR3 DNA reads TGTGCCAGTACCGGATGGGAGACAGGGCAAGCTTTCTTT. The chain couples TRBV19 to TRBJ1-1, with 7 bases that match TRBD1. This CDR3 is 13 amino acids long. The germline V gene encodes CDR1 LNHDA and CDR2 SQIVND (reference sequence). With 7 bases clipped from V and 9 bases from J, the junction kept 11 bases outside the gene matches.

This clone has only one observation. The CDR3 DNA reads TGTGCCAGCAGCCAAGTAGGAGGGGACTATGGCTACACCTTC. This sequence encodes CASSQVGGDYGYTF. This rearrangement joins TRBV3-1 (or the pseudogene TRBV3-2) to TRBJ1-2, with a weak D call TRBD1 (5 bases). In germline, CDR1 is LGHDT, CDR2 YNNKEL (reference sequence). Deletions cut 1 base from V and 3 bases from J, with 9 bases between. The CDR3 is 14 residues long.

This chain uses TRBV6-5 with TRBJ1-2, with 7 bases identical to TRBD1. The CDR3 consists of 13 residues. Germline V CDR1 and CDR2: MNHEY, SVGAGI. Trimming took 6 bases from V and 8 from J; bases not matched to a gene: 9. CDR3 protein: CASSPRDRGGYTF. CDR3 DNA: TGTGCCAGCAGCCCCCGGGACAGAGGCGGCTACACCTTC.

The gene calls are TRBV19 and TRBJ2-2; maybe TRBD1 (7 bases). In germline, CDR1 is LNHDA, CDR2 SQIVND (reference sequence). V gave up 6 bases and J gave up 5 bases, with 19 bases separating them. The CDR3 length is 16 residues. CDR3 residues: CASSNIGRGDTGELFF. The CDR3 DNA reads TGTGCCAGTAGCAATATCGGCAGGGGGGATACCGGGGAGCTGTTTTTT.

The chain has TRBV19 and TRBJ2-5, with a tentative D call TRBD1 (5 bases). Trimming pared 6 bases from V and 5 bases from J, leaving 19 bases between. This CDR3 is 15 amino acids long. From germline, CDR1 is LNHDA and CDR2 SQIVND (reference sequence). Here the CDR3 reads CASRSQIGKGETQYF. The CDR3 DNA reads TGTGCCAGTAGGAGCCAAATTGGGAAGGGGGAGACCCAGTACTTC.

The rearrangement uses TRBV15 and TRBJ2-5; TRBD2 might be the D (6 bases). CDR1 LNHNV and CDR2 YYDKDF come from the germline V gene (reference sequence). V dropped 1 base and J dropped 4 bases, with 13 bases sitting between them. This CDR3 is 15 amino acids long. CDR3 sequence: CATSRGEKGGETQYF. For the CDR3, the DNA is TGTGCCACCAGCAGAGGCGAGAAGGGAGGAGAGACCCAGTACTTC.

A single count supports this clone. This chain joins TRBV19 and TRBJ1-4, with 7 bases matching TRBD1. V lost 5 bases and J lost 8; bases outside the gene matches: 11. The CDR3 loop spans 15 amino acids. CDR1 is LNHDA and CDR2 is SQIVND in the germline V gene (reference sequence). The CDR3 loop reads CASSSQQGTGEKLFF. CDR3 sequence (DNA): TGTGCCAGTAGTTCTCAACAGGGGACTGGAGAAAAACTGTTTTTT.

V gene TRBV3-1 (or the pseudogene TRBV3-2) combines with J gene TRBJ2-7; TRBD1 agrees at 8 bases. CDR1 is LGHDT and CDR2 is YNNKEL in the germline V gene (reference sequence). V shed 4 bases, J shed 4 bases, and the junction held 6 bases outside the gene matches. The CDR3 is 14 residues long. As DNA, the CDR3 is TGTGCCAGCAGCCCCTGGACAGGGACATACGAGCAGTACTTC. Amino acid sequence: CASSPWTGTYEQYF.

The V call is TRBV7-9, the J call TRBJ2-3; 8 nucleotides match TRBD1. The V gene's germline CDR1 is SEHNR and CDR2 FQNEAQ (reference sequence). Trimming took 4 bases from V and 1 from J; bases not matched to a gene: 4. The CDR3 sequence is 15 residues long. CDR3 protein: CASSSTGQGTDTQYF. The DNA for the CDR3 is TGTGCCAGCAGCTCCACGGGACAGGGCACAGATACGCAGTATTTT. The variable domain in full, with the rest retrieved from reference TRBV7-9 and TRBJ2-3, is DTGVSQNPRHKITKRGQNVTFRCDPISEHNRLYWYRQTLGQGPEFLTYFQNEAQLEKSRLLSDRFSAERPKGSFSTLEIQRTEQGDSAMYLCASSSTGQGTDTQYFGPGTRLTVL.

This clone was observed a single time. The rearrangement links TRBV29-1 to TRBJ1-2; D is undetermined. The V gene's germline CDR1 is SQVTM and CDR2 ANQGSEA. This CDR3 is 12 amino acids long. Deletions cut 1 base from V and 6 bases from J, with 9 bases between. Here the CDR3 DNA reads TGCAGCGTTGAAGTGGGCAGTGATGGCTACACCTTC. This translates into CSVEVGSDGYTF.

A few counts support this clone. The gene calls are TRBV7-2 and TRBJ2-1, with TRBD2 matching 14 bases. CDR1 is SGHTA, CDR2 FQGNSA, per germline. The V segment lost 1 base and the J segment 12 bases; nucleotides outside the gene matches: 5. This CDR3 is 15 amino acids long. The CDR3: CASSLVTSGGGVQFF. The CDR3 nucleotides read TGTGCCAGCAGCTTAGTGACTAGCGGGGGGGGTGTGCAGTTCTTC.

The gene calls are TRBV28 and TRBJ2-7, with TRBD2 matching over 8 bases. CDR3 size: 14 residues. Losses at the gene ends were 2 bases for V and 3 bases for J; bases not matched to a gene: 3. From germline, CDR1 is MDHEN and CDR2 SYDVKM. The CDR3 DNA follows: TGTGCCAGCAGTTTACGGGGGGGGAACTACGAGCAGTACTTC. The encoded protein is CASSLRGGNYEQYF. Filled out from reference TRBV28 and TRBJ2-7, the complete variable domain reads DVKVTQSSRYLVKRTGEKVFLECVQDMDHENMFWYRQDPGLGLRLIYFSYDVKMKEKGDIPEGYSVSREKKERFSLILESASTNQTSMYLCASSLRGGNYEQYFGPGTRLTVT.

The V gene is TRBV6-6, the J gene TRBJ2-1; 12 nucleotides match TRBD2. The CDR3 runs 16 residues. CDR1 and CDR2 from the germline V gene are MNHNY and SVGAGI (reference sequence). Losses at the gene ends were 5 bases for V and 5 bases for J; bases not matched to a gene: 7. The CDR3 coding sequence is TGTGCCAGCAGTACCTCGGCTAGCGGGGGGGACAATGAGCAGTTCTTC. This codes for CASSTSASGGDNEQFF.